The entry below describes one T cell receptor beta chain. As yet, its antigen is unknown. A read error may account for a junction end that differs from germline. Measured with immunoSEQ multiplex PCR; TCRdb has only the in-frame clones, and not every one. The repertoire holds about 140,000 clones, 80% seen once, with 6.5% to 8% in the top ten. The sample is drawn from a study of cytotoxic CD8 clonotypes in ibrutinib-treated CLL. At the level of the study: Complete response was seen in 2 patients and partial in approximately 25; around twelve progressed and about 15 stayed remitted after a median about six years. The samples contained a few hundred thousand productive templates on average. They also contained an average of approximately 94,000 productive rearrangements. General observations from the study: Sustained-remission patients were sampled at one set of times and progressing patients at different ones. Few clonotypes were public, and these shrank or held steady under treatment.

Germline V gives CDR1 MNHEY, CDR2 SVGAGI. This CDR3 contains 13 residues. This clonotype originated in a human donor with chronic lymphocytic leukemia. Source: PBMCs, taken after 36 months of ibrutinib treatment. The V call is TRBV6-5, the J call TRBJ2-5; D perhaps matches TRBD2 (6 bases). CDR3 amino acids: CASSDSQPGSSYF. Here the CDR3 DNA reads TGTGCCAGCAGTGACTCTCAACCCGGGAGCTCTTACTTC.